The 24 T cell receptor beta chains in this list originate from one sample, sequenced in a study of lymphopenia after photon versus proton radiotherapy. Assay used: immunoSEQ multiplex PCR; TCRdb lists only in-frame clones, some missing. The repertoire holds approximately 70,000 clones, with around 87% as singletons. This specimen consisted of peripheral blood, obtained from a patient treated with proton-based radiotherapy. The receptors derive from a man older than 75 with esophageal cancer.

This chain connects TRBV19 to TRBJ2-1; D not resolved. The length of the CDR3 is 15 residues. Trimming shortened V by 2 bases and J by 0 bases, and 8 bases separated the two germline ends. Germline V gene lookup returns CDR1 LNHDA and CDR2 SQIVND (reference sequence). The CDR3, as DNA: TGTGCCAGTAGTATACGGGCAGACTCCTACAATGAGCAGTTCTTC. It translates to CASSIRADSYNEQFF.

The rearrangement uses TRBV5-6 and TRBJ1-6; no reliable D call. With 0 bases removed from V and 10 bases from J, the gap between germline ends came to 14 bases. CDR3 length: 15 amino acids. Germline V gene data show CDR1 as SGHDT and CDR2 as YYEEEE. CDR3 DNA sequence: TGTGCCAGCAGCTTGGCGGCCCTCGGGGAATCACCCCTCCACTTT. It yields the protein CASSLAALGESPLHF.

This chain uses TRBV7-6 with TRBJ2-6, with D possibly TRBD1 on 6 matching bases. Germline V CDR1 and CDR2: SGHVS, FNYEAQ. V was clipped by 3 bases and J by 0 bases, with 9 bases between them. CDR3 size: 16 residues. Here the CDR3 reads CASSLGAGSGANVLTF. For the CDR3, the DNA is TGTGCCAGCAGCTTGGGGGCCGGCTCTGGGGCCAACGTCCTGACTTTC.

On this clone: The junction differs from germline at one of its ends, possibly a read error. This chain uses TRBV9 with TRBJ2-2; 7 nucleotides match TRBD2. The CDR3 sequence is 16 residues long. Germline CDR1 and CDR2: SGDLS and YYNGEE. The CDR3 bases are TGTGCCAGCAGCCTTCGAGCGGGGCTGAACGCCGGGGAGCTGTTTTTT. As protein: CASSLRAGLNAGELFF.

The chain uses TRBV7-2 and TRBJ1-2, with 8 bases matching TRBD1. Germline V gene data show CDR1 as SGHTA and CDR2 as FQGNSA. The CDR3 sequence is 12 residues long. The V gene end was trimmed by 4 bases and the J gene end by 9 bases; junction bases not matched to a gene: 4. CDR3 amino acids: CASSSRQGSYTF. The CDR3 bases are TGTGCCAGCAGCTCCCGACAGGGGAGCTACACCTTC.

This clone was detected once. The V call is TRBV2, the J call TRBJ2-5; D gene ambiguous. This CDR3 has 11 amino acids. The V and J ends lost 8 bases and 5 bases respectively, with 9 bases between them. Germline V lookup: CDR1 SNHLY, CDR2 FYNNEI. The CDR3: CASDTSETQYF. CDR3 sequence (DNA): TGTGCCAGCGACACATCGGAGACCCAGTACTTC.

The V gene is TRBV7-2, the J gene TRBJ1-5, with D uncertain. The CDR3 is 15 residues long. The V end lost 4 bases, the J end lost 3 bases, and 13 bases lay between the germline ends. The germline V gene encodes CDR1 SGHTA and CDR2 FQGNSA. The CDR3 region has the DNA TGTGCCAGCAGCTCCGTGGGATGGGTCAATCAGCCCCAGCATTTT. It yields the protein CASSSVGWVNQPQHF.

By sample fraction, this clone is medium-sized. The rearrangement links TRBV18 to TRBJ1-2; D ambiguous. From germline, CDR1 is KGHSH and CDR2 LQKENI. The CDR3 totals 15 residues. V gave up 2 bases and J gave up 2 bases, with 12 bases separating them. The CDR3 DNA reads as TGTGCCAGCTCACCAGCGGTGGGCAGGAACTATGGCTACACCTTC. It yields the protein CASSPAVGRNYGYTF.

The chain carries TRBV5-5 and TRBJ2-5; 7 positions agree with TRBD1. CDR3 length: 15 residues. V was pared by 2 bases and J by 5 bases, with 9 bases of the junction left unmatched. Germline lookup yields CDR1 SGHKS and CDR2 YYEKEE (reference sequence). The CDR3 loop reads CASSLPGQQGETQYF. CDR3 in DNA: TGTGCCAGCAGCTTACCGGGACAGCAAGGGGAGACCCAGTACTTC.

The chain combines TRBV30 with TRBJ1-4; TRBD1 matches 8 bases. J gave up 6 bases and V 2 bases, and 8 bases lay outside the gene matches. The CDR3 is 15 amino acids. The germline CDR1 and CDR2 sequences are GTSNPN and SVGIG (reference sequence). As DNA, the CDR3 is TGTGCCTGGAGTCCCTGGACAGGGAACGATGAAAAACTGTTTTTT. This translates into CAWSPWTGNDEKLFF.

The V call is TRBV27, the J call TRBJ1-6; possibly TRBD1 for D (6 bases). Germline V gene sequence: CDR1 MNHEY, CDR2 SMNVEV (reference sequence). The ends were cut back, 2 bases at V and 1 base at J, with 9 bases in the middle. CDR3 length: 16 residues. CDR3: CASSLAQGSYNSPLHF. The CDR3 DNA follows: TGTGCCAGCAGTTTAGCCCAGGGGTCCTATAATTCACCCCTCCACTTT.

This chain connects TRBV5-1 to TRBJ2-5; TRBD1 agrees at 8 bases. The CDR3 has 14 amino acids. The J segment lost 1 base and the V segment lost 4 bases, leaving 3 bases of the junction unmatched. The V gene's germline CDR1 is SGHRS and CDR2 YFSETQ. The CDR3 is CASSVGQVQETQYF. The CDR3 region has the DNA TGCGCCAGCAGCGTGGGACAGGTCCAAGAGACCCAGTACTTC.

DNA for the CDR3: TGCAGCGTTGTAGGGTCCCAAGAGACCCAGTACTTC. It encodes CSVVGSQETQYF. V usage is TRBV29-1 and J usage is TRBJ2-5; D gene unclear. Trimming shortened V by 4 bases and J by 1 base, and 7 bases separated the two germline ends. This CDR3 has 12 residues. Germline-derived CDR1 and CDR2 are SQVTM and ANQGSEA.

The CDR3 sequence is CASSGGQTSGNTIYF. In nucleotides, the CDR3 is TGCGCCAGCAGTGGGGGACAGACCTCTGGAAACACCATATATTTT. This chain joins TRBV10-2 and TRBJ1-3; TRBD1 agrees at 7 bases. The CDR3 runs to 15 residues. Germline trimming cut 4 bases from V and 0 bases from J; bases unmatched to any gene: 3. Germline-derived CDR1 and CDR2 are WSHSY and SAAADI.

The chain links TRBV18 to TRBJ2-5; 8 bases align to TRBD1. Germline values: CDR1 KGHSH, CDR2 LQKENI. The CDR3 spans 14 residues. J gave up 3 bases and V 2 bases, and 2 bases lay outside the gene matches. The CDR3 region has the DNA TGTGCCAGCTCACCAGGGACAGGCAAAGAGACCCAGTACTTC. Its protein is CASSPGTGKETQYF.

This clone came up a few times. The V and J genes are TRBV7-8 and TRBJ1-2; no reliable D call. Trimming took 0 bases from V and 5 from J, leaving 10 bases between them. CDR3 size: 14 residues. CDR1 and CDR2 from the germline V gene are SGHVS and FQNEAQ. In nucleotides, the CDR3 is TGTGCCAGCAGCTTAGCGGCAGACCGTTATGGCTACACCTTC. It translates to CASSLAADRYGYTF.

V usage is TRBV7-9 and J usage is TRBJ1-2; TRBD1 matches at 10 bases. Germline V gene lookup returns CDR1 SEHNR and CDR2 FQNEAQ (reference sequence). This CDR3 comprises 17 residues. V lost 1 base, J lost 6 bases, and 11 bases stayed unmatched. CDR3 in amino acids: CASSLEPLGQGKDGYTF. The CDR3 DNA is TGTGCCAGCAGCTTAGAGCCCCTGGGACAGGGGAAGGATGGCTACACCTTC.

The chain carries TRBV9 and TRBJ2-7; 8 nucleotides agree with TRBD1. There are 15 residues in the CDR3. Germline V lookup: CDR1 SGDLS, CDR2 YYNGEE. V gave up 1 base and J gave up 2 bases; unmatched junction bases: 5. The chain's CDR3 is CASSVSGTGTYEQYF. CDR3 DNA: TGTGCCAGCAGCGTATCAGGGACAGGCACCTACGAGCAGTACTTC.

CDR3 DNA: TGCGCCAGCAGCCAAGAGATCTCCTACAATGAGCAGTTCTTC. This sequence encodes CASSQEISYNEQFF. This sequence joins TRBV4-3 and TRBJ2-1; the D is unclear. The CDR3 consists of 14 residues. The germline V and J ends were trimmed by 0 bases and 0 bases, with 3 bases remaining between them. From germline, CDR1 is LGHNA and CDR2 YSLEER.

The CDR3: CASSIVYLLDRGDTEAFF. CDR3 DNA sequence: TGTGCCAGTAGTATAGTTTACCTCCTCGACAGGGGAGACACTGAAGCTTTCTTT. V usage is TRBV19 and J usage is TRBJ1-1; 8 positions match TRBD1. V gave up 1 base and J gave up 3 bases; unmatched junction bases: 13. The germline V gene encodes CDR1 LNHDA and CDR2 SQIVND (reference sequence). The CDR3 extends over 18 amino acids.

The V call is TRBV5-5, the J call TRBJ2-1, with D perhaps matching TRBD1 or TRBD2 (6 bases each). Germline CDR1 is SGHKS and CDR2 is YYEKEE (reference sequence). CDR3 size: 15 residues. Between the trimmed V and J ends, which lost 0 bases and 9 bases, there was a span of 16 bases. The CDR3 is CASSLADRGVGEQFF. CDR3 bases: TGTGCCAGCAGCTTGGCCGATAGGGGGGTCGGTGAGCAGTTCTTC.

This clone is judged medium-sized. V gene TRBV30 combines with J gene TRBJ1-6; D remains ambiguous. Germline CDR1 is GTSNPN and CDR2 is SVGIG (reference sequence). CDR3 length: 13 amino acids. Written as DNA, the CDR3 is TGTGTCGGACTGAGCTCCTATAATTCACCCCTCCACTTT. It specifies CVGLSSYNSPLHF.

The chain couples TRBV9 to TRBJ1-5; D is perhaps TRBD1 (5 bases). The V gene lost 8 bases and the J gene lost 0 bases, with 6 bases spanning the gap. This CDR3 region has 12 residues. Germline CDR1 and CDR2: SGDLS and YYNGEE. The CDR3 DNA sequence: TGTGCCAGAGGGGATAGCAATCAGCCCCAGCATTTT. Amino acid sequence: CARGDSNQPQHF.

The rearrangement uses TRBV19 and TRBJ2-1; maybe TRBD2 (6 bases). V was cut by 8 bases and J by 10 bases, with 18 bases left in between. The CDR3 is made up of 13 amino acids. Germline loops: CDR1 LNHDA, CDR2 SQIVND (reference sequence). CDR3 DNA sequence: TGTGCCAGTCGTGCCACTAGCTTCGCCGAGCAGTTCTTC. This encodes CASRATSFAEQFF.